A single sample gave rise to the 21 T cell receptor beta chains below, sequenced in a study of prognosis after radiotherapy for stage I lung cancer. From genomic DNA, TCR beta CDR3 was amplified by two-round multiplex PCR. Primers specific to each TRBV and TRBJ gene drove first-round PCR. Via MiXCR, TCRdb re-called the multiplex PCR reads, giving one row per CDR3 protein. The sample has about 36,000 distinct CDR3 sequences; around 35% are singletons. Sequences were derived from PBMCs, sampled before or after stereotactic body radiation therapy (not recorded which). The receptors were sampled from a donor older than 45 with non-small cell lung cancer.

The chain combines TRBV6-1 with TRBJ1-2, with a possible D match to TRBD1 (5 bases). The CDR3 extends over 14 amino acids. Germline V gene data show CDR1 as MNHNS and CDR2 as SASEGT. Between the trimmed V and J ends, which lost 7 bases and 11 bases, there was a span of 23 bases. DNA of the CDR3: TGTGCCAGCACGGTCACAGGTGGATCTGGGGTTTACACCTTC. Its translation: CASTVTGGSGVYTF.

This clonotype was detected a few times. This chain connects TRBV6-1 to TRBJ1-3; no clear D gene. This CDR3 has 14 residues. Germline lookup yields CDR1 MNHNS and CDR2 SASEGT. Trimming removed 8 bases at V and 0 bases at J, with 11 bases between. CDR3 in amino acids: CASADLSSGNTIYF. The CDR3 DNA follows: TGTGCCAGCGCGGACCTGAGCTCTGGAAACACCATATATTTT.

There are many counts of this clonotype. The rearrangement links TRBV29-1 to TRBJ1-2; no firm D call. V dropped 3 bases and J dropped 3 bases, with 8 bases sitting between them. The CDR3 length is 12 residues. Germline V lookup: CDR1 SQVTM, CDR2 ANQGSEA. DNA for the CDR3: TGCAGCGTTGAGAACGACTACTATGGCTACACCTTC. It specifies CSVENDYYGYTF.

Concerning this clonotype: This likely traces to a read error, being one base from a far larger clone. The chain uses TRBV5-1 and TRBJ2-5, with 9 nucleotides matching TRBD1. The J call is uncertain, as TRBJ2-1 better fits the DNA end. CDR3 length: 15 amino acids. Germline assignment: CDR1 SGHRS and CDR2 YFSETQ. The CDR3 protein is CASSLTIGTGNEQFF. In nucleotides, the CDR3 is TGCGCCAGCAGCCTGACTATCGGGACAGGGAATGAGCAGTTCTTC.

This clonotype was seen more than once but under ten times. This chain connects TRBV24-1 to TRBJ1-5; D gene uncertain. CDR1 KGHDR and CDR2 SFDVKD come from the germline V gene. The CDR3 is 13 residues long. V shed 9 bases and J shed 5 bases, with 13 bases lying between them. The CDR3 DNA reads TGTGCCACCGCCGTGGACGGTTATCAGCCCCAGCATTTT. Its protein is CATAVDGYQPQHF.

This clonotype has only one observation. An end of the junction differs from the germline gene, which may be a read error. The chain combines TRBV6-1 with TRBJ1-6; TRBD1 is a possible D gene (6 bases). CDR3 length equals 17 residues. Germline CDR1 is MNHNS and CDR2 is SASEGT. The chain's CDR3 is CASSPRQASSYNSRLQF. CDR3 DNA sequence: TGTGCCAGCAGTCCAAGACAGGCAAGCTCCTATAATTCACGCCTCCAATTT.

As for this clonotype: A much larger clone sits a single nucleotide away, making a read error possible. The chain is built from TRBV7-2 and TRBJ2-1; D is undetermined. The CDR3 totals 14 residues. The germline gives CDR1 SGHTA, CDR2 FQGNSA. V lost 1 base and J 9 bases, leaving 13 bases between the germline ends. The CDR3 region has the DNA TGTGCCAGCAGCTTAGTAGGACGGTGGCGTGAGCAGTTCTTC. Translating gives CASSLVGRWREQFF.

To note about this clonotype: This may come from a read error, since a much larger clone is one base off. This sequence joins TRBV5-1 and TRBJ2-5, with D unclear. Trimming pared 4 bases from V and 8 bases from J, leaving 18 bases between. Looked up from germline, CDR1 is SGHRS and CDR2 is YFSETQ. The CDR3 sequence is 14 residues long. Written as DNA, the CDR3 is TGCGCCAGCAGCGAACCCAACCGAATGGATACCCAGTACTTC. Amino acid sequence: CASSEPNRMDTQYF.

The V call is TRBV5-4, the J call TRBJ2-1; perhaps D is TRBD1 or TRBD2 (6 bases each). The germline V gene encodes CDR1 SGHNT and CDR2 YYREEE (reference sequence). Between the trimmed V and J ends, which lost 7 bases and 3 bases, there was a span of 17 bases. This CDR3 spans 15 amino acids. This chain's CDR3 is CASGPSGEVYNEQFF. The CDR3, as DNA: TGTGCCAGCGGCCCTTCAGGGGAGGTCTACAATGAGCAGTTCTTC.

Of note for this clonotype: Since a far larger clone is one base different, this is likely a read error. V usage is TRBV7-2 and J usage is TRBJ1-4; a weak D match, TRBD1 (6 bases). This CDR3 region has 15 residues. Germline values: CDR1 SGHTA, CDR2 FQGNSA. Trimming pared 3 bases from V and 5 bases from J, leaving 13 bases between. CDR3 DNA sequence: TGTGCCAGCAGCTTTACGGGACATTCGAATGAAAAACTGTTTTTT. It yields the protein CASSFTGHSNEKLFF. The variable domain in full, with the rest retrieved from reference TRBV7-2 and TRBJ1-4, is GAGVSQSPSNKVTEKGKDVELRCDPISGHTALYWYRQSLGQGLEFLIYFQGNSAPDKSGLPSDRFSAERTGGSVSTLTIQRTQQEDSAVYLCASSFTGHSNEKLFFGSGTQLSVL.

The table lists this clonotype with many counts. This sequence joins TRBV6-1 and TRBJ1-1, with 9 bases that match TRBD1. The CDR3 loop spans 14 amino acids. V lost 5 bases and J lost 1; bases outside the gene matches: 2. Germline lookup yields CDR1 MNHNS and CDR2 SASEGT. CDR3 protein: CASSTGGWNTEAFF. For the CDR3, the DNA is TGTGCCAGCAGTACAGGGGGCTGGAACACTGAAGCTTTCTTT.

The chain recombines TRBV5-1 with TRBJ1-3; the D is unclear. Trimming cost V 1 base and J 0 bases, with 8 bases left between them. CDR1 SGHRS and CDR2 YFSETQ come from the germline V gene. CDR3 length: 15 amino acids. The CDR3 bases are TGCGCCAGCAGCTTGTACGGCCTCTCTGGAAACACCATATATTTT. Its protein product is CASSLYGLSGNTIYF.

The chain combines TRBV12-3 or TRBV12-4 with TRBJ2-2; D is undetermined. The CDR3 spans 15 residues. The V and J ends lost 7 bases and 0 bases respectively, with 12 bases between them. The CDR3 spells CASMTGTTNTGELFF. DNA for the CDR3: TGTGCCAGCATGACCGGTACTACGAACACCGGGGAGCTGTTTTTT.

The chain uses TRBV5-1 and TRBJ2-2; D is perhaps TRBD1 (6 bases). V was cut by 0 bases and J by 1 base, with 13 bases left in between. Germline assignment: CDR1 SGHRS and CDR2 YFSETQ. The CDR3 is 17 residues long. CDR3 in amino acids: CASSLERGSWNTGELFF. As DNA, the CDR3 is TGCGCCAGCAGCTTGGAGAGGGGGTCATGGAACACCGGGGAGCTGTTTTTT. Drawing the rest from reference TRBV5-1 and TRBJ2-2, the complete variable domain is KAGVTQTPRYLIKTRGQQVTLSCSPISGHRSVSWYQQTPGQGLQFLFEYFSETQRNKGNFPGRFSGRQFSNSRSEMNVSTLELGDSALYLCASSLERGSWNTGELFFGEGSRLTVL.

This clonotype has a count of ten or more. This rearrangement joins TRBV2 to TRBJ2-2; 9 nucleotides agree with TRBD1. This CDR3 region has 14 residues. V was clipped by 4 bases and J by 6 bases; unmatched bases: 3. Per the germline V gene, CDR1 is SNHLY and CDR2 is FYNNEI. The CDR3 nucleotides read TGTGCCAGCAGTGGACAGGGGGTGGCCGGGGAGCTGTTTTTT. It codes for CASSGQGVAGELFF. Drawing the rest from reference TRBV2 and TRBJ2-2, the complete variable domain is EPEVTQTPSHQVTQMGQEVILRCVPISNHLYFYWYRQILGQKVEFLVSFYNNEISEKSEIFDDQFSVERPDGSNFTLKIRSTKLEDSAMYFCASSGQGVAGELFFGEGSRLTVL.

On this clonotype itself: A read error is possible here, since a much larger clone lies one base away. The V and J genes are TRBV6-1 and TRBJ2-5; weak D call: TRBD1 (6 bases). Per germline, CDR1 MNHNS and CDR2 SASEGT. The germline V and J ends were trimmed by 4 bases and 5 bases, with 14 bases remaining between them. This CDR3 region has 14 residues. Written as DNA, the CDR3 is TGTGCCAGCAGTGCTAACAGGGCTGACGAGACCCAGTACTTC. Translation: CASSANRADETQYF.

This clonotype has ten or more counts. The chain recombines TRBV5-1 with TRBJ2-3, with D tentatively TRBD1 (6 bases). The ends were cut back, 0 bases at V and 0 bases at J, with 11 bases in the middle. Germline CDR1 SGHRS, CDR2 YFSETQ. The CDR3 has 16 residues. The CDR3 is CASSLDGQISTDTQYF. In nucleotides, the CDR3 is TGCGCCAGCAGCTTGGATGGACAGATTAGCACAGATACGCAGTATTTT.

This clonotype has ten or more counts. J is TRBJ2-7 and V is TRBV5-1; D remains unclear. Per the germline V gene, CDR1 is SGHRS and CDR2 is YFSETQ. The CDR3 spans 11 residues. The ends were cut back, 3 bases at V and 7 bases at J, with 8 bases in the middle. The CDR3 is CASSSLDEQYF. As DNA, the CDR3 is TGCGCCAGCAGCTCGCTAGATGAGCAGTACTTC.

The V call is TRBV5-4, the J call TRBJ2-3; unclear D gene. The V gene's germline CDR1 is SGHNT and CDR2 YYREEE (reference sequence). Trimming stripped 0 bases from V and 0 bases from J, with 11 bases between. This CDR3 is 16 amino acids long. DNA of the CDR3: TGTGCCAGCAGCTTGGGACCGACGTATAGCACAGATACGCAGTATTTT. Its translation is CASSLGPTYSTDTQYF.

This clonotype has ten or more counts. The rearrangement joins TRBV27 to TRBJ1-1, with 9 bases aligning to TRBD1. CDR1 and CDR2 (germline): MNHEY, SMNVEV (reference sequence). V lost 5 bases to trimming and J lost 3 bases; unmatched junction nucleotides: 4. The CDR3 is 14 amino acids. The CDR3 DNA is TGTGCCAGCAGTGCACAGGGGGCTGACACTGAAGCTTTCTTT. Translating gives CASSAQGADTEAFF.

Ten or more counts support this clonotype. This rearrangement joins TRBV5-1 to TRBJ2-7; TRBD1 matches 9 bases. Germline-derived CDR1 and CDR2 are SGHRS and YFSETQ. The CDR3 extends over 16 amino acids. The J segment lost 5 bases and the V segment lost 6 bases, leaving 15 bases of the junction unmatched. The chain's CDR3 is CASTRGMGTGFDEQYF. The CDR3 DNA reads as TGCGCCAGCACCCGGGGAATGGGGACAGGGTTCGACGAGCAGTACTTC.